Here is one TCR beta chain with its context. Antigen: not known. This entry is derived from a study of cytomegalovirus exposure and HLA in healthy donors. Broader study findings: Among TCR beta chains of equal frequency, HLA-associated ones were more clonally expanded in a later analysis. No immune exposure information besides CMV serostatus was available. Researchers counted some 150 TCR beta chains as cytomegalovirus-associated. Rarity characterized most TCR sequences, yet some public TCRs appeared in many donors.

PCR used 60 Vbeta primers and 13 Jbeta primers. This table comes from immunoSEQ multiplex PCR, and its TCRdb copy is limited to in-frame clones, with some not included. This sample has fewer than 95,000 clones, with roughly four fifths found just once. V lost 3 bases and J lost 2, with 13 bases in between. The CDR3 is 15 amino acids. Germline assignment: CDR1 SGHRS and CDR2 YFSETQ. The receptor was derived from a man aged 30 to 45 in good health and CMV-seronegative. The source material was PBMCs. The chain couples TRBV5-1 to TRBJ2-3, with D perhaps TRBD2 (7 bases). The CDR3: CASSSSGGPTDTQYF. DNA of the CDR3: TGCGCCAGCAGCTCATCCGGGGGGCCCACAGATACGCAGTATTTT.